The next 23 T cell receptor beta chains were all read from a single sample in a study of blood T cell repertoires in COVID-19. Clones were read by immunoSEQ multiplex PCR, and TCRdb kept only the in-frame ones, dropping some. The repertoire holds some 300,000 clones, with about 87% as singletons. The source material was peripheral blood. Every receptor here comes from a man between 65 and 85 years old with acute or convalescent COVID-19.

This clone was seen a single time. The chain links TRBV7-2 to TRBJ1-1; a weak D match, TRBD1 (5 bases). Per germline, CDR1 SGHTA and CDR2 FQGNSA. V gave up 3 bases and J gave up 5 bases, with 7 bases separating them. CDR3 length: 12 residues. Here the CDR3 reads CASSLRQTEAFF. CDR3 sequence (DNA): TGTGCCAGCAGCTTGAGACAGACTGAAGCTTTCTTT.

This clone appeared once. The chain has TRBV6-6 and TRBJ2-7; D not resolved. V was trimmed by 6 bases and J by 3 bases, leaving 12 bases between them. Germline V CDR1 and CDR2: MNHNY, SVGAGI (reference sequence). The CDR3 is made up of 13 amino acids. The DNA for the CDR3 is TGTGCCAGCAGCCCTCCCAGAAGCTACGAGCAGTACTTC. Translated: CASSPPRSYEQYF.

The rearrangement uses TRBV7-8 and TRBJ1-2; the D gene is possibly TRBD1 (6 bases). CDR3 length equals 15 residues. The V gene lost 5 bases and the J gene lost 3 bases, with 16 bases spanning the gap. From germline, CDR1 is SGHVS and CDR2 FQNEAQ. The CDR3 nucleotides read TGTGCCAGCAGCCGTCAACAGGGAACCTACTATGGCTACACCTTC. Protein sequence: CASSRQQGTYYGYTF.

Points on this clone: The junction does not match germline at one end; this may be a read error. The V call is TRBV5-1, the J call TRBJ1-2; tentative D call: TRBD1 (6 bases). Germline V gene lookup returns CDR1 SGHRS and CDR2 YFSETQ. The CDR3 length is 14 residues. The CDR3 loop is CARSSGGRGGENTF. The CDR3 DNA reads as TGCGCCCGCAGCTCGGGGGGGCGAGGGGGAGAGAACACCTTC.

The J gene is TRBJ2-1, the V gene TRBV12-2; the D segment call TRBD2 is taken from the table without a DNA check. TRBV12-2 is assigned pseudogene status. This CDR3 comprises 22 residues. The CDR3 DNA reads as TGTGCAAGTCGCTTAGCCGGACAGGGACTAGCGGGGGGGCGGAGCTCCTACAATGAGCAGTTCTTC. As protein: CASRLAGQGLAGGRSSYNEQFF.

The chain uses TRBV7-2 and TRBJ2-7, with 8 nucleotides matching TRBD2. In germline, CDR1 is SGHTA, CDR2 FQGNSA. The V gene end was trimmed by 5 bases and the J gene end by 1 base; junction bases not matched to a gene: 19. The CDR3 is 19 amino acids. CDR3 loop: CASSHQALGSGKGSYEQYF. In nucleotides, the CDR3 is TGTGCCAGCAGCCACCAGGCATTAGGTAGCGGGAAGGGTTCCTACGAGCAGTACTTC.

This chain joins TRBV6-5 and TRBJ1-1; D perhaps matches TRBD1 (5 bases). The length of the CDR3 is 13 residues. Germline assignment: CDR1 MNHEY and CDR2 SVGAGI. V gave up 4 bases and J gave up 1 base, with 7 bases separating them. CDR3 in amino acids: CASSSTENTEAFF. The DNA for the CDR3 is TGTGCCAGCAGTTCGACAGAGAACACTGAAGCTTTCTTT.

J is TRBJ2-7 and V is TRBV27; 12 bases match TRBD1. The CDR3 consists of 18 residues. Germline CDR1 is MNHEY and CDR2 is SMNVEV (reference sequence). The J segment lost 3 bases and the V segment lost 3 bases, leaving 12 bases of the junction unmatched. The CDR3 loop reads CASSFRGQGASGIYEQYF. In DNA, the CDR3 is TGTGCCAGCAGTTTCAGGGGACAGGGGGCCTCGGGTATCTACGAGCAGTACTTC.

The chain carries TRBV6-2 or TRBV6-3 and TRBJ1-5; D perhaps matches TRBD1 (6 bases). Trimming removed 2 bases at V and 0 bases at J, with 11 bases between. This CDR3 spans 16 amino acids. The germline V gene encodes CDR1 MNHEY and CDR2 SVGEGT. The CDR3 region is CASSYGAGVSNQPQHF. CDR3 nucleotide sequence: TGTGCCAGCAGTTACGGGGCAGGGGTTAGCAATCAGCCCCAGCATTTT.

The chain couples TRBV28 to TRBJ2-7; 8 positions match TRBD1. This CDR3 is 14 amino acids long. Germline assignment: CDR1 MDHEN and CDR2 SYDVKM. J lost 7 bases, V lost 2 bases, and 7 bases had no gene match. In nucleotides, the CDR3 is TGTGCCAGCAGTTTAGGGACAGGCAGTGGGGAGCAGTACTTC. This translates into CASSLGTGSGEQYF. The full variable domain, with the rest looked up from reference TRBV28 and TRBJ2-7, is DVKVTQSSRYLVKRTGEKVFLECVQDMDHENMFWYRQDPGLGLRLIYFSYDVKMKEKGDIPEGYSVSREKKERFSLILESASTNQTSMYLCASSLGTGSGEQYFGPGTRLTVT.

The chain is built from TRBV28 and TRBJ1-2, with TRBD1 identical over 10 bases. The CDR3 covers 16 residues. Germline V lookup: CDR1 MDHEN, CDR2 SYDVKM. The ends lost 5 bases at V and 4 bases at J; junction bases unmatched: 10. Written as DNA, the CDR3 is TGTGCCAGCAGTATACCGACAGGGGGCGCGACCTATGGCTACACCTTC. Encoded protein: CASSIPTGGATYGYTF.

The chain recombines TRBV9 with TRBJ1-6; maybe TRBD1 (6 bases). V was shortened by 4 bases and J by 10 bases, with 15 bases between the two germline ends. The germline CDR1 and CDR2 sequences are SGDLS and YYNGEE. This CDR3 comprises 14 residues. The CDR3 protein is CASSTGNAPSPLHF. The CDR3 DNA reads TGTGCCAGCAGCACAGGGAACGCACCATCACCCCTCCACTTT.

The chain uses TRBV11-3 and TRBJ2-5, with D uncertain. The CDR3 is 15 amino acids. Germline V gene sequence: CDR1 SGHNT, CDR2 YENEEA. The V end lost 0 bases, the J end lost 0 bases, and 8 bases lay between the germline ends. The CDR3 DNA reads TGTGCCAGCAGCTTAGATGGCAGTCACCAAGAGACCCAGTACTTC. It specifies CASSLDGSHQETQYF.

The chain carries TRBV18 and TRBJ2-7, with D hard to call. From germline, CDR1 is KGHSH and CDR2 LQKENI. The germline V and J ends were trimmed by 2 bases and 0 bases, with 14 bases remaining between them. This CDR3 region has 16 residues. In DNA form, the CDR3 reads TGTGCCAGCTCACCATTTCCCCCACCTAGCTCCTACGAGCAGTACTTC. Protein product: CASSPFPPPSSYEQYF.

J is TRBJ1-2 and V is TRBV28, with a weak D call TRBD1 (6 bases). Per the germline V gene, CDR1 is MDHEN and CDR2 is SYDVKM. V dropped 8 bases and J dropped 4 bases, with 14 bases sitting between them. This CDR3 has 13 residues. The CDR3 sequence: CASGPGQFYGYTF. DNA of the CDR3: TGTGCCAGCGGGCCAGGACAGTTCTATGGCTACACCTTC.

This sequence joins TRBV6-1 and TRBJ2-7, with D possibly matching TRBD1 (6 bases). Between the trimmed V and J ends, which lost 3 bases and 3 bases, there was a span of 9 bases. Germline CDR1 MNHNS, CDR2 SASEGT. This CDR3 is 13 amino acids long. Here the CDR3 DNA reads TGTGCCAGCAGTGAGTGGGGGCTCTACGAGCAGTACTTC. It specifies CASSEWGLYEQYF.

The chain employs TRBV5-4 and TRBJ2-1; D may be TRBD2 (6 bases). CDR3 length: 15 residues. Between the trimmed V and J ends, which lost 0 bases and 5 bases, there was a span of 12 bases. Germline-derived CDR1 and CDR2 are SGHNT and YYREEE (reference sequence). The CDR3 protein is CASSLGRGGDNEQFF. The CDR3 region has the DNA TGTGCCAGCAGCTTGGGCCGGGGCGGGGACAATGAGCAGTTCTTC.

CDR3 nucleotides: TGTGCCAGCAGCGAACAGGGCTGGGGACAAGAGACCCAGTACTTC. Its protein is CASSEQGWGQETQYF. The chain is built from TRBV7-8 and TRBJ2-5; D possibly corresponds to TRBD1 (6 bases). V lost 5 bases to trimming and J lost 2 bases, with 15 bases between them. Looked up from germline, CDR1 is SGHVS and CDR2 is FQNEAQ. The CDR3 consists of 15 residues.

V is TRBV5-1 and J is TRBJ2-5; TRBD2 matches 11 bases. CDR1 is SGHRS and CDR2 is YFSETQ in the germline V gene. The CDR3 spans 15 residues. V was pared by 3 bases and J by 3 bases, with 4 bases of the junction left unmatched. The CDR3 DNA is TGCGCCAGCAGCTGGGGACTAGCGGAGGAAGAGACCCAGTACTTC. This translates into CASSWGLAEEETQYF.

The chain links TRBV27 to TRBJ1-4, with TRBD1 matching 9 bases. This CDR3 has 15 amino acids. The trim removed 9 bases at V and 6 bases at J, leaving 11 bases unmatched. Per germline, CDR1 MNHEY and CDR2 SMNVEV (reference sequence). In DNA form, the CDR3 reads TGTGCCAGTTCGGACAGGGGTTATGGGGATGAAAAACTGTTTTTT. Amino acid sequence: CASSDRGYGDEKLFF.

CDR3 amino acids: CAWSVLGRIGGYTF. CDR3 nucleotides: TGTGCCTGGAGTGTACTAGGGCGGATCGGTGGCTACACCTTC. This chain links TRBV30 with TRBJ1-2, with no clear D. CDR3 length equals 14 residues. With 0 bases removed from V and 7 bases from J, the gap between germline ends came to 15 bases. Germline lookup yields CDR1 GTSNPN and CDR2 SVGIG (reference sequence).

The CDR3: CASSSSLRGTEAFF. CDR3 coding DNA: TGTGCCAGCAGTTCGAGCCTCAGGGGGACTGAAGCTTTCTTT. This chain uses TRBV27 with TRBJ1-1; 7 bases match TRBD1. The CDR3 runs 14 residues. Germline loops: CDR1 MNHEY, CDR2 SMNVEV (reference sequence). With V trimmed by 4 bases and J by 5 bases, 7 bases remained unmatched.

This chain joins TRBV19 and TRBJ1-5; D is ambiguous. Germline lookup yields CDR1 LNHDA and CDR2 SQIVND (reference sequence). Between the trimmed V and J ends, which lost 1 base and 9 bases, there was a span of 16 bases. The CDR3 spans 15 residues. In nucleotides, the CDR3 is TGTGCCAGTAGTATAGGTTGGGGAGAGGGAGCGCCCCAGCATTTT. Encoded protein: CASSIGWGEGAPQHF.